Listed below are T cell receptor beta chains from one sample, sequenced in a study of early T cells in non-severe SARS-CoV-2 infection. TCRdb re-derived calls from the 5' RACE reads in MiXCR, one entry per CDR3 protein. The sample lists approximately 66,000 distinct CDR3 sequences, about 13% occurring once. Sequences were obtained from whole blood. Every receptor here comes from an adult who was a healthcare worker with PCR-confirmed SARS-CoV-2 infection or an uninfected control (not recorded which). Both conserved end residues are part of each CDR3.

v_gene	CDR3aa
TRBV16	CASSQSAGPYGYTF
TRBV12-3/TRBV12-4	CASSSQGDYSNQPQHF
TRBV5-6	CASSGIGAGETQYF
TRBV7-6	CASSLNDRSYNEQFF
TRBV19	CASSIGQSTNEKLFF
TRBV5-6	CASSSRWSYEQYF
TRBV7-3	CASSFFPADTQYF
TRBV5-4	CASSLRPAGGDEQFF
TRBV29-1	CSVRPQETQYF
TRBV4-3	CASSQEASSGVYNEQFF
TRBV18	CASSPVRFDQETQYF
TRBV10-2	CASSYGHEQYF
TRBV29-1	CSVVGETQYF
TRBV4-1	CASSQANTQYF
TRBV29-1	CSVGLAGAETQYF
TRBV28	CASSLYYNEQFF
TRBV28	CASAGGGPADTQYF
TRBV11-2	CASSLDLADTQYF
TRBV6-1	CASSEVRRFTDTQYF
TRBV27	CASRLTSGRTDTQYF
TRBV5-6	CASSGEGFNGYTF
TRBV7-9	CASSPPGVLVNEQFF
TRBV28	CASSFGPIFNEQFF
TRBV6-1	CASSAARTGELFF
TRBV20-1	CSVNSGDNSYNEQFF
TRBV5-4	CASSSFEGTSIAFF
TRBV7-2	CASSPWRAYEQYF
TRBV5-4	CASSLVGRNYGYTF
TRBV7-3	CASSLKRESPLHF
TRBV13	CASSSPYTGELFF
TRBV5-5	CASSSINRDIEKLFF
TRBV20-1	CSAISGGVNTEAFF